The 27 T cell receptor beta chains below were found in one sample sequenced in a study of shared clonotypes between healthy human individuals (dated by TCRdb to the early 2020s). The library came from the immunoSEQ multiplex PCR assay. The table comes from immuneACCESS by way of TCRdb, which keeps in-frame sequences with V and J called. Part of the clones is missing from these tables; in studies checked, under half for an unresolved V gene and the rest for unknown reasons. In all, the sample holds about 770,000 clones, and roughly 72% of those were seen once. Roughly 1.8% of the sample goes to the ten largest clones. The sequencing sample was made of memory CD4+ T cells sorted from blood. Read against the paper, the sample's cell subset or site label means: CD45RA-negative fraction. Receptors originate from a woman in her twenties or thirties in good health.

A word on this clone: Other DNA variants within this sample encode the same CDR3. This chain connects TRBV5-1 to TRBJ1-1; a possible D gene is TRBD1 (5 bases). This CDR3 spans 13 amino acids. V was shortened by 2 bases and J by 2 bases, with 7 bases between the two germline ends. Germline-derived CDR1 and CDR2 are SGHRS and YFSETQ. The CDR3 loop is CASSLGVNTEAFF. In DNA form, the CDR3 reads TGCGCCAGCAGCTTAGGGGTTAACACTGAAGCTTTCTTT. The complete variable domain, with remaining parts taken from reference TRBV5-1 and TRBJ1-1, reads KAGVTQTPRYLIKTRGQQVTLSCSPISGHRSVSWYQQTPGQGLQFLFEYFSETQRNKGNFPGRFSGRQFSNSRSEMNVSTLELGDSALYLCASSLGVNTEAFFGQGTRLTVV.

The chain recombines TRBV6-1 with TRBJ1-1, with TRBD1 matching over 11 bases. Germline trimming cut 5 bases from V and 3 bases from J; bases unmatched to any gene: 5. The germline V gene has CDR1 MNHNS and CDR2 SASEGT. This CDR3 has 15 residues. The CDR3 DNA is TGTGCCAGCAGTAAGGACAGGGGGCCATACACTGAAGCTTTCTTT. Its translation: CASSKDRGPYTEAFF.

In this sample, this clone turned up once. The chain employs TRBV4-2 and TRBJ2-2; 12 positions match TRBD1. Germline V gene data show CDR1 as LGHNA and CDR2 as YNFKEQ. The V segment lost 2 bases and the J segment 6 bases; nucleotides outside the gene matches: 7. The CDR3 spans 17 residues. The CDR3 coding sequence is TGTGCCAGCAGCCAACCCACGGGACAGGGGGCCGCCGGGGAGCTGTTTTTT. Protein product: CASSQPTGQGAAGELFF.

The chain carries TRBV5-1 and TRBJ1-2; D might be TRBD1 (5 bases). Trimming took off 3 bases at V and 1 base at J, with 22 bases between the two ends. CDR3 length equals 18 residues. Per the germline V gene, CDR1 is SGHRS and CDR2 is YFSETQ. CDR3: CASSSHGPGRTNNYGYTF. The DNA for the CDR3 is TGCGCCAGCAGCTCCCATGGTCCGGGACGGACGAATAACTATGGCTACACCTTC.

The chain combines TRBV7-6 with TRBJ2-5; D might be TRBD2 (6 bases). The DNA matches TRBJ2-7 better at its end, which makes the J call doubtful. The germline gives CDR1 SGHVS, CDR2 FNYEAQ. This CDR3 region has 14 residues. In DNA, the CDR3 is TGTGCCAGCGTATTGGGGTCGGGGGTCTACGAGCAGTACTTC. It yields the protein CASVLGSGVYEQYF.

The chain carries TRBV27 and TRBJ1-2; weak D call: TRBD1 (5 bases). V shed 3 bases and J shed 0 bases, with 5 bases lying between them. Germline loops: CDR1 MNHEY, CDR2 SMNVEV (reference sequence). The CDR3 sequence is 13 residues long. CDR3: CASSLGPNYGYTF. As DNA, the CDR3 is TGTGCCAGCAGTTTGGGACCTAACTATGGCTACACCTTC.

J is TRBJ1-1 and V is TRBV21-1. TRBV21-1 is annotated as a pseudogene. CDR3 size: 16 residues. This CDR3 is CASSKPGNLKKTEAFF. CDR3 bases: TGTGCCAGCAGCAAACCGGGGAACTTGAAGAAGACTGAAGCTTTCTTT.

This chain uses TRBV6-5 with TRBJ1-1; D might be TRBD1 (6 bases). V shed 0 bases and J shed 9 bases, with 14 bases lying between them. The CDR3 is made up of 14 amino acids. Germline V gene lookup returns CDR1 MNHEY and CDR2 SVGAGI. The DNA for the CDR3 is TGTGCCAGCAGTTACTCGCGGGGGCACGAAAAAGCTTTCTTT. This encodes CASSYSRGHEKAFF.

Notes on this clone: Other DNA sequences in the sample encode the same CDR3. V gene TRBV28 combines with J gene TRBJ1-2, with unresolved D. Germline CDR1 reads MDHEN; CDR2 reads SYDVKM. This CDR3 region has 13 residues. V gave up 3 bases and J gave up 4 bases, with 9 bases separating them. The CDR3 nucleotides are TGTGCCAGCAGTTTCGGACGGCTCTATGGCTACACCTTC. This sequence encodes CASSFGRLYGYTF.

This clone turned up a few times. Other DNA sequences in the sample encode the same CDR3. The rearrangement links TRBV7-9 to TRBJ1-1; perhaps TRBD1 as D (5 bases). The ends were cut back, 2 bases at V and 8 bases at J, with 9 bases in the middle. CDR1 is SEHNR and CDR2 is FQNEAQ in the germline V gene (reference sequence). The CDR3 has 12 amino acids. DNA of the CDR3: TGTGCCAGCAGCTTACAGGGAAACGAAGCTTTCTTT. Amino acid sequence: CASSLQGNEAFF.

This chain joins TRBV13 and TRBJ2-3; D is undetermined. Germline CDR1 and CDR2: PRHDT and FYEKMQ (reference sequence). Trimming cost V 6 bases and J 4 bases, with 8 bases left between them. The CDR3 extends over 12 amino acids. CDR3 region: CASSRTSDTQYF. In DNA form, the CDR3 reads TGTGCCAGCAGTCGGACCTCAGATACGCAGTATTTT.

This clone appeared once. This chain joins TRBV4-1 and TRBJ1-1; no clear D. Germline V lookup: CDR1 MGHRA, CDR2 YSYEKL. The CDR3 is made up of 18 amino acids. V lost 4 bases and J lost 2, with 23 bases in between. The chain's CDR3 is CASSLLDLAFTPNTEAFF. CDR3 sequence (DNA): TGCGCCAGCAGCCTCCTCGATTTGGCCTTCACCCCCAACACTGAAGCTTTCTTT.

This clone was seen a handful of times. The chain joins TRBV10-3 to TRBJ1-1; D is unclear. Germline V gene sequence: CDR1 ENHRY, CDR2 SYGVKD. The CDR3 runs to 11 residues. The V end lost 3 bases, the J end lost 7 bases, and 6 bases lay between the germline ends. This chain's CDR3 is CAISDVGEAFF. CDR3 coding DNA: TGTGCCATCAGTGACGTGGGTGAAGCTTTCTTT.

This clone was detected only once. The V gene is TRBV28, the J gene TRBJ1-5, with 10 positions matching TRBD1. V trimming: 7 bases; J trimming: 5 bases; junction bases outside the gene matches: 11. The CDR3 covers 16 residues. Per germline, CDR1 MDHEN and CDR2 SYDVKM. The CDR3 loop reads CASTVSGTGVHQPQHF. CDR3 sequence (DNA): TGTGCCAGCACCGTTTCCGGGACAGGGGTGCATCAGCCCCAGCATTTT. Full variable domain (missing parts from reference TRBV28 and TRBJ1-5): DVKVTQSSRYLVKRTGEKVFLECVQDMDHENMFWYRQDPGLGLRLIYFSYDVKMKEKGDIPEGYSVSREKKERFSLILESASTNQTSMYLCASTVSGTGVHQPQHFGDGTRLSIL.

This CDR3 reads CASSDRVQETQYF. Written as DNA, the CDR3 is TGCGCCAGCAGTGACAGGGTCCAAGAGACCCAGTACTTC. V is TRBV10-1 and J is TRBJ2-5, with D perhaps TRBD1 (5 bases). From germline, CDR1 is WNHNN and CDR2 SYGVQD (reference sequence). The CDR3 extends over 13 amino acids. V gave up 3 bases and J gave up 1 base, with 6 bases separating them.

CDR3 bases: TGTGCCAGCAGCTTGGCCGGGACGGGACAAAGTACGCAGTATTTT. Protein sequence: CASSLAGTGQSTQYF. The chain combines TRBV5-5 with TRBJ2-3, with TRBD1 as a possible D gene (6 bases). This CDR3 has 15 amino acids. Trimming removed 0 bases from V and 8 bases from J, with 16 bases in between. CDR1 is SGHKS, CDR2 YYEKEE, per germline (reference sequence).

The CDR3 coding sequence is TGTGCCTGGAGTCCAAGGGGGAGTGTTAATCAGCCCCAGCATTTT. It codes for CAWSPRGSVNQPQHF. J is TRBJ1-5 and V is TRBV30; D may be TRBD1 (6 bases). Germline V CDR1 and CDR2: GTSNPN, SVGIG (reference sequence). V was shortened by 2 bases and J by 4 bases, with 15 bases between the two germline ends. The CDR3 runs to 15 residues.

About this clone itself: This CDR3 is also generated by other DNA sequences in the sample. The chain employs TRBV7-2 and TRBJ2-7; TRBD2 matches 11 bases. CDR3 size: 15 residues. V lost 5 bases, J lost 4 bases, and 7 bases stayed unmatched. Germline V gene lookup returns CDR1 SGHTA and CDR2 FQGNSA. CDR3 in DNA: TGTGCCAGCAGCCAGGGACTAGCGGAGACTTACGAGCAGTACTTC. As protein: CASSQGLAETYEQYF.

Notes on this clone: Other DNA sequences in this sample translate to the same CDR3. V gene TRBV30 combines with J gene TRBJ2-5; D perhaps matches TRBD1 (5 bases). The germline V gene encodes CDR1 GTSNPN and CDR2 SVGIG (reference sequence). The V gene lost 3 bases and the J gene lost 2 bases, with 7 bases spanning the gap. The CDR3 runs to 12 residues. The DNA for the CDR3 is TGTGCCTGGAGCAGGGTTCAAGAGACCCAGTACTTC. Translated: CAWSRVQETQYF.

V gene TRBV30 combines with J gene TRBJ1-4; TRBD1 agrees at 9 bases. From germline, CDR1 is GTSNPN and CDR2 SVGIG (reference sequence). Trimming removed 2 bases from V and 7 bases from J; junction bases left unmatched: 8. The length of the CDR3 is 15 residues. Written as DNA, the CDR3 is TGTGCCTGGAGTCCCCGGACAGGGGAGGGTGAAAAACTGTTTTTT. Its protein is CAWSPRTGEGEKLFF.

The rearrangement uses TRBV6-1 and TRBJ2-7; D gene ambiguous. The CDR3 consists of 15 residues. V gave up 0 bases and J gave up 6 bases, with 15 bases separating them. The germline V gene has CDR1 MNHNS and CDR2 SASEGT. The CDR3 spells CASSEALQSAGEQYF. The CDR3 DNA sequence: TGTGCCAGCAGTGAAGCCCTTCAGTCGGCAGGCGAGCAGTACTTC.

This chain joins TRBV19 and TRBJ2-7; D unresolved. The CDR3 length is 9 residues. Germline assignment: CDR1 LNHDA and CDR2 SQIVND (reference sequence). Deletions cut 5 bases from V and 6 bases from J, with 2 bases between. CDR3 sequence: CASSGEQYF. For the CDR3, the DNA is TGTGCCAGTAGTGGCGAGCAGTACTTC.

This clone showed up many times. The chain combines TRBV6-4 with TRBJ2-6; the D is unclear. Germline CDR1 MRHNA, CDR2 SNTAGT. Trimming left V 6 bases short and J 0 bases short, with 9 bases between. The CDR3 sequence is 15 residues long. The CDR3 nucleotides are TGTGCCAGCAGCGAATCATCCTCTGGGGCCAACGTCCTGACTTTC. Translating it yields CASSESSSGANVLTF.

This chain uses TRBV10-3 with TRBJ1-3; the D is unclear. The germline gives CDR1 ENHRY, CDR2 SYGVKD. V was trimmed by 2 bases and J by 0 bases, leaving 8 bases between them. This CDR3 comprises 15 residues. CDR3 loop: CAISEDGYSGNTIYF. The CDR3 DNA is TGTGCCATCAGTGAGGACGGGTACTCTGGAAACACCATATATTTT.

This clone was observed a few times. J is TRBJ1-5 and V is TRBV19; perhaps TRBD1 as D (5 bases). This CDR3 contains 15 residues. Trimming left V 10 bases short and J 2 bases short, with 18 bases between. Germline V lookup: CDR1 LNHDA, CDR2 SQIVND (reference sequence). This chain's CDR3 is CATLRGTGGNQPQHF. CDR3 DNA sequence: TGTGCCACCCTAAGGGGTACAGGCGGCAATCAGCCCCAGCATTTT. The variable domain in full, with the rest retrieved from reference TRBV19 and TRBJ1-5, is DGGITQSPKYLFRKEGQNVTLSCEQNLNHDAMYWYRQDPGQGLRLIYYSQIVNDFQKGDIAEGYSVSREKKESFPLTVTSAQKNPTAFYLCATLRGTGGNQPQHFGDGTRLSIL.

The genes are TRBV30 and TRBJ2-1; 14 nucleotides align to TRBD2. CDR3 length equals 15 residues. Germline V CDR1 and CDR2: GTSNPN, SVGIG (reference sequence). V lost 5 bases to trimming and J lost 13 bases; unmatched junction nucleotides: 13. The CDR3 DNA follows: TGTGCCTGGGGGACTAGCGGGAGAGCTATTTTCCCCCAGTTCTTC. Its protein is CAWGTSGRAIFPQFF.

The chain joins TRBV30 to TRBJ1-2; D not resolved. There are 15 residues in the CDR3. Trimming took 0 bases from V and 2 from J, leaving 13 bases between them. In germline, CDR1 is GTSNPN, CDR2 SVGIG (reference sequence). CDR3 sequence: CAWSVAVRLNYGYTF. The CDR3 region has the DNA TGTGCCTGGAGTGTAGCGGTGCGGCTAAACTATGGCTACACCTTC.